The clone carrying this TCR beta chain was counted many times. Its matching antigen is unknown. The V end was cut by 2 bases, the J end by 3 bases, with 8 bases between. The CDR3 loop spans 13 amino acids. Germline CDR1 reads MDHEN; CDR2 reads SYDVKM. Documented time point: newly diagnosed GD, antithyroid drugs for less than 3 months. Preparation of the TCR library used RNA extracted from PBMCs. The source of the patients was an endocrinology department in Xi'an, China. The sample is drawn from a study of regulatory T cells in long-lasting Graves disease. Study-level findings and limits: Relative to newly diagnosed Graves' patients, persistent ones had lower TCR diversity.

Construction of TCR beta libraries relied on iRepertoire HTBI primers and on Arm-PCR targeting CDR3 regions. TCRdb reprocessed the multiplex PCR reads with MiXCR, giving one entry per CDR3 protein. This sample has 400,000 to 500,000 distinct CDR3 sequences, with around 13% found just once. These data also featured in a second study, about T cells in Graves' hyperthyroidism and ophthalmopathy. That work states: Among the patients, aged 18 to 65, hyperthyroidism was newly diagnosed and had lasted under 2 months. When the TCR CDR3 underwent first-round RT-PCR, the HTBI primer set was used.

Material: peripheral blood mononuclear cells (PBMCs), obtained at new diagnosis, from a patient treated with antithyroid drugs. The V gene is TRBV28, the J gene TRBJ2-7; D perhaps matches TRBD1 (6 bases). This receptor was taken from a woman between 45 and 65 years old with Graves disease. The CDR3 sequence: CASSLTGRYEQYF. CDR3 coding DNA: TGTGCCAGCAGTTTAACAGGGCGCTACGAGCAGTACTTC.